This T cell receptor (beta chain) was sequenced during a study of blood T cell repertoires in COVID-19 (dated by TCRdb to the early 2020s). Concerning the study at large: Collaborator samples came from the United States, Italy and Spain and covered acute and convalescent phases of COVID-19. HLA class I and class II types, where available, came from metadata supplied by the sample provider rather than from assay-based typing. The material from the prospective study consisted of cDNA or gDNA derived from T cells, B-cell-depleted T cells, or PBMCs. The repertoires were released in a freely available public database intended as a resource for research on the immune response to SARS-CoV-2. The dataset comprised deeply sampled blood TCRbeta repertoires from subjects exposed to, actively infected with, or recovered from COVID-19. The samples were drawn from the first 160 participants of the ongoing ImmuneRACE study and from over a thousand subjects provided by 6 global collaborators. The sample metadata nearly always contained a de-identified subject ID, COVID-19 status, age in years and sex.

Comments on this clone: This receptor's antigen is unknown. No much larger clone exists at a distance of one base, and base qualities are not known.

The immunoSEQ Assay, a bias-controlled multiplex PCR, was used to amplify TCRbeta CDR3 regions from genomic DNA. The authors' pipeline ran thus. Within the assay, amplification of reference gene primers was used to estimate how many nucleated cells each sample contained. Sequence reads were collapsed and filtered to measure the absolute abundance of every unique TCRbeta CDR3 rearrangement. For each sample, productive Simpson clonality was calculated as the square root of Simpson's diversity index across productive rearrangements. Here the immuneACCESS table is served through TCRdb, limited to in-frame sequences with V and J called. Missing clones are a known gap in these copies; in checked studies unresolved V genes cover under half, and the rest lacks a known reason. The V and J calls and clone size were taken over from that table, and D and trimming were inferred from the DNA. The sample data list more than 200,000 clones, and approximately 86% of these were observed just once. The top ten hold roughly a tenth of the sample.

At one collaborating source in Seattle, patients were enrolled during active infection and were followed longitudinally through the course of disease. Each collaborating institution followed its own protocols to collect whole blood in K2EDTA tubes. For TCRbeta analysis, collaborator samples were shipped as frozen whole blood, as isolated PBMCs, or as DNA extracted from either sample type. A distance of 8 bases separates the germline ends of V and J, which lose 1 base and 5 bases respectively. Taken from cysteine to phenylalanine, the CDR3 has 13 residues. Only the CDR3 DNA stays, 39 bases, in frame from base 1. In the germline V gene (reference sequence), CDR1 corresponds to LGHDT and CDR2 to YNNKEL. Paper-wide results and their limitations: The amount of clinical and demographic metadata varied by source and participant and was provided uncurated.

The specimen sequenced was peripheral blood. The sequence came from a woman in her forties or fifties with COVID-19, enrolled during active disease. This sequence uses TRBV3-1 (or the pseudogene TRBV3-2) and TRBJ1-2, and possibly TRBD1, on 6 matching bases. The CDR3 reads CASSQGTGYGYTF. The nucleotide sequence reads TGTGCCAGCAGCCAAGGTACAGGGTATGGCTACACCTTC.